These 13 T cell receptor beta chains share one sample of origin, sequenced in a study of T-cell reconstitution after alpha-beta-depleted transplantation in children. Library preparation (for TCRbeta) was performed with unique molecular identifiers. TCRdb redid the calling of the PCR reads with MiXCR, one entry per CDR3 protein. The table shows 450,000 to 550,000 distinct CDR3 sequences, with approximately 10% occurring only once. Material: PBMCs, mostly from graft donor cells, obtained 180 days after TCRalphabeta/CD19-depleted stem cell transplant. These receptors all come from a female patient younger than 10 who had a stem cell transplant for aplastic anemia, so the T cells may come from the graft donor.

This clonotype was counted a few times. This chain links TRBV5-1 with TRBJ1-3; a weak D match, TRBD1 (6 bases). V shed 4 bases and J shed 2 bases, with 13 bases lying between them. The germline CDR1 and CDR2 sequences are SGHRS and YFSETQ. This CDR3 comprises 15 residues. The CDR3 DNA is TGCGCCAGCAGCGCCGGACAGACTACTGGAAACACCATATATTTT. Translating it yields CASSAGQTTGNTIYF.

CDR3 sequence reads: CSAKGTSGSGEQFF. The CDR3 nucleotides read TGCAGTGCTAAAGGGACTAGCGGGAGCGGTGAGCAGTTCTTC. The V call is TRBV20-1, the J call TRBJ2-1; 14 positions match TRBD2. V shed 4 bases, J shed 9 bases, and the junction held 5 bases outside the gene matches. The CDR3 covers 14 residues. CDR1 is DFQATT, CDR2 SNEGSKA, per germline (reference sequence).

There are a few counts of this clonotype. The gene calls are TRBV19 and TRBJ2-7; 7 positions agree with TRBD2. The length of the CDR3 is 12 residues. The germline V gene has CDR1 LNHDA and CDR2 SQIVND (reference sequence). The CDR3: CGGSGALYEQYV. CDR3 nucleotides: TGTGGAGGAAGCGGGGCCCTCTACGAGCAGTACGTC.

V gene TRBV4-3 combines with J gene TRBJ1-6, with TRBD1 identical over 8 bases. This CDR3 is built from 17 residues. V gave up 0 bases and J gave up 10 bases; unmatched junction bases: 11. The germline gives CDR1 LGHNA, CDR2 YSLEER. The CDR3 coding sequence is TGCGCCAGCAGCCAAGATCCCCTTAGACAGGGGAGATCACCCCTCCACTTT. It encodes CASSQDPLRQGRSPLHF.

This clonotype was observed a few times. The rearrangement links TRBV10-3 to TRBJ2-1; tentative D call: TRBD2 (5 bases). The V and J ends lost 6 bases and 0 bases respectively, with 9 bases between them. The CDR3 consists of 14 residues. Germline values: CDR1 ENHRY, CDR2 SYGVKD. The CDR3 here is CAISGVSSYNEQFF. The CDR3 nucleotides are TGTGCCATCAGCGGGGTTAGCTCCTACAATGAGCAGTTCTTC.

This clonotype was seen only a few times. J is TRBJ1-5 and V is TRBV27, with no clear D. CDR1 is MNHEY, CDR2 SMNVEV, per germline (reference sequence). CDR3 size: 15 residues. V lost 6 bases to trimming and J lost 4 bases, with 16 bases between them. CDR3: CASSLDRVGNQPQHF. The CDR3 DNA sequence: TGTGCCAGCAGCCTGGACCGCGTAGGGAATCAGCCCCAGCATTTT.

The V and J genes are TRBV6-1 and TRBJ2-3; weak D call: TRBD2 (6 bases). The germline V and J ends were trimmed by 6 bases and 1 base, with 11 bases remaining between them. The CDR3 contains 14 residues. Germline values: CDR1 MNHNS, CDR2 SASEGT. The CDR3 region is CASSPASGTDTQYF. DNA for the CDR3: TGTGCCAGCAGCCCGGCTAGCGGCACAGATACGCAGTATTTT.

This chain links TRBV6-1 with TRBJ2-3; the D call may be TRBD1 or TRBD2 (5 bases each). Germline V gives CDR1 MNHNS, CDR2 SASEGT. Trimming left V 5 bases short and J 0 bases short, with 12 bases between. The CDR3 spans 15 residues. The CDR3 sequence is CASSRDGPSTDTQYF. CDR3 coding DNA: TGTGCCAGCAGTCGGGACGGCCCTAGCACAGATACGCAGTATTTT.

This clonotype occurred a few times. The chain is built from TRBV7-2 and TRBJ2-7; D is uncertain. Per the germline V gene, CDR1 is SGHTA and CDR2 is FQGNSA. Between the trimmed V and J ends, which lost 3 bases and 0 bases, there was a span of 9 bases. The length of the CDR3 is 14 residues. The CDR3 sequence: CASSLGISSYEQYF. CDR3 in DNA: TGTGCCAGCAGCTTGGGGATCAGCTCCTACGAGCAGTACTTC.

This clonotype was recorded at least ten times. The chain employs TRBV3-1 and TRBJ1-5; a weak D match, TRBD1 (5 bases). Germline V lookup: CDR1 LGHDT, CDR2 YNNKEL (reference sequence). CDR3 length: 14 amino acids. V was cut by 3 bases and J by 7 bases, with 13 bases left in between. The CDR3 DNA is TGTGCCAGCAGCCATCAGGGACCGGGACAGCCCCAGCATTTT. Translating it yields CASSHQGPGQPQHF.

V and J are TRBV12-3 or TRBV12-4 and TRBJ1-3; no clear D gene. The CDR3 loop spans 16 amino acids. V shed 7 bases and J shed 0 bases, with 16 bases lying between them. CDR3 sequence reads: CASIDWRRISGNTIYF. In nucleotides, the CDR3 is TGTGCCAGCATTGATTGGAGACGTATCTCTGGAAACACCATATATTTT.

The sample holds a few counts of this clonotype. The V gene is TRBV20-1, the J gene TRBJ2-2; 7 bases agree with TRBD2. V was pared by 3 bases and J by 5 bases, with 9 bases of the junction left unmatched. The CDR3 has 15 amino acids. The germline V gene has CDR1 DFQATT and CDR2 SNEGSKA (reference sequence). The CDR3 loop is CSASGRNAGTGELFF. Here the CDR3 DNA reads TGCAGTGCTAGCGGGAGGAACGCGGGGACCGGGGAGCTGTTTTTT.

The chain employs TRBV11-2 and TRBJ2-3; D gene uncertain. The CDR3 loop spans 14 amino acids. Germline-derived CDR1 and CDR2 are SGHAT and FQNNGV. V was pared by 2 bases and J by 1 base, with 7 bases between. The chain's CDR3 is CASSLWTGTDTQYF. The CDR3 DNA follows: TGTGCCAGCAGCTTATGGACGGGCACAGATACGCAGTATTTT.